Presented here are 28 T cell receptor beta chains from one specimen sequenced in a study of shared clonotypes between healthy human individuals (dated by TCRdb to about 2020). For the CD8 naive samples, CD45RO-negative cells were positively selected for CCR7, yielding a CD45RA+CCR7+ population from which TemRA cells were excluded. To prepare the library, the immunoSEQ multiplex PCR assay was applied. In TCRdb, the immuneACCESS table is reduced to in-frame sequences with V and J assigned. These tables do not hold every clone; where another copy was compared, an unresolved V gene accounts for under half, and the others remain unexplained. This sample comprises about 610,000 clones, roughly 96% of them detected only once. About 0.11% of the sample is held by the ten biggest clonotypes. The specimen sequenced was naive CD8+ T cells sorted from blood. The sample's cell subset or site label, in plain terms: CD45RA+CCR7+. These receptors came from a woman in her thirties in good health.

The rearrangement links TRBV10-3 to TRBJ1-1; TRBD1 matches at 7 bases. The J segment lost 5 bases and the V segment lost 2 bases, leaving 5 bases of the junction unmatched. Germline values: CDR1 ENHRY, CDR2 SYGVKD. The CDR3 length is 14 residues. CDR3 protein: CAISEEGARTEAFF. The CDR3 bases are TGTGCCATCAGTGAGGAGGGGGCGCGGACTGAAGCTTTCTTT.

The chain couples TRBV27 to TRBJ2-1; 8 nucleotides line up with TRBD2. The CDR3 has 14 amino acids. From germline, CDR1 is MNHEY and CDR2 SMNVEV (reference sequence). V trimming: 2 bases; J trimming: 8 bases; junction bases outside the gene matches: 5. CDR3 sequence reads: CASSLTETSDEQFF. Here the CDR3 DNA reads TGTGCCAGCAGTTTAACGGAGACTAGCGATGAGCAGTTCTTC.

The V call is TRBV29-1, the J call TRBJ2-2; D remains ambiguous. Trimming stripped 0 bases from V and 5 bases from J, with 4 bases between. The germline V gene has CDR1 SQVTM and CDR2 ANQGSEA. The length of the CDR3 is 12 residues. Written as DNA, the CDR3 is TGCAGCGTTGAAGAAGGTACCGGGGAGCTGTTTTTT. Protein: CSVEEGTGELFF.

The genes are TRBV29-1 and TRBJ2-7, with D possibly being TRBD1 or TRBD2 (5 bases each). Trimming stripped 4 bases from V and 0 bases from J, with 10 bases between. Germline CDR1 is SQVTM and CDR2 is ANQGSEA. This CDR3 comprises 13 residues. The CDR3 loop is CSVVDGTSYEQYF. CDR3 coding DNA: TGCAGCGTTGTGGACGGGACCTCCTACGAGCAGTACTTC.

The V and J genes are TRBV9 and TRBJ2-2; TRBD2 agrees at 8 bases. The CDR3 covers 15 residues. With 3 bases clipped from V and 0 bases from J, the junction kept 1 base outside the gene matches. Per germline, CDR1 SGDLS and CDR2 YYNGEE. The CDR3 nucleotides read TGTGCCAGCAGCGATAGCGGGGCGAACACCGGGGAGCTGTTTTTT. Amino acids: CASSDSGANTGELFF.

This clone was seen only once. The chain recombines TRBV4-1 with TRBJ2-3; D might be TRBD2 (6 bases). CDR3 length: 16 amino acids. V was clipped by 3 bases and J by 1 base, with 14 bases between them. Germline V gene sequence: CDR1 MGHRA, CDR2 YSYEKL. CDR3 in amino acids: CASSQRLDRRTDTQYF. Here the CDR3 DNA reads TGCGCCAGCAGCCAGCGACTAGACCGACGCACAGATACGCAGTATTTT.

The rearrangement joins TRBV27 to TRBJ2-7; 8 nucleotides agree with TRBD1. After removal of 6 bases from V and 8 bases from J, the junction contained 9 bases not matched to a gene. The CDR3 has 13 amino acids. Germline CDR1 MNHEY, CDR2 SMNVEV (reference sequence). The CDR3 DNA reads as TGTGCCAGCAGCATCGGGACAGGCAGGAAGCAGTACTTC. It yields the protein CASSIGTGRKQYF.

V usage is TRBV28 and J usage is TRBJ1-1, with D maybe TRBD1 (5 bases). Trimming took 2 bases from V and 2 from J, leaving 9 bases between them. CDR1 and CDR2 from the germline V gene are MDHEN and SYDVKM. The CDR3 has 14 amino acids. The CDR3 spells CASSLGHTNTEAFF. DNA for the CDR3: TGTGCCAGCAGTTTAGGACATACTAACACTGAAGCTTTCTTT.

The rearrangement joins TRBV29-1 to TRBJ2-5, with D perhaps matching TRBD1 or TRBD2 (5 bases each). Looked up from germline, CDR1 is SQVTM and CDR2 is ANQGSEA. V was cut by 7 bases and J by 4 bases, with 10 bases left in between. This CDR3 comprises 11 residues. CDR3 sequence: CSGRGAETQYF. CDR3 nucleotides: TGCAGCGGGAGAGGGGCAGAGACCCAGTACTTC.

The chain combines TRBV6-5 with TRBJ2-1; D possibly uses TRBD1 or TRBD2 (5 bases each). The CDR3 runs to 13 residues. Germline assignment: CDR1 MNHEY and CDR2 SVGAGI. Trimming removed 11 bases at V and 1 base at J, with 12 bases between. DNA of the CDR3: TGTGCCGTATCAGGGAGTTCCTACAATGAGCAGTTCTTC. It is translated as CAVSGSSYNEQFF.

The CDR3 loop is CASSPWTSGMNTGELFF. CDR3 nucleotides: TGCGCCAGCAGTCCCTGGACTAGCGGGATGAACACCGGGGAGCTGTTTTTT. The chain is built from TRBV5-1 and TRBJ2-2; TRBD2 matches 12 bases. Germline CDR1 SGHRS, CDR2 YFSETQ. J was trimmed by 1 base and V by 5 bases; bases with no gene match: 6. This CDR3 region has 17 residues.

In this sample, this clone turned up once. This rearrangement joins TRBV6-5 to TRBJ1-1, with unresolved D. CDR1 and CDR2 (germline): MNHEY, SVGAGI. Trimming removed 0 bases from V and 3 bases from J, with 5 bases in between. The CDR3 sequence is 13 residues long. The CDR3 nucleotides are TGTGCCAGCAGTTACTCGATTTACACTGAAGCTTTCTTT. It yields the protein CASSYSIYTEAFF.

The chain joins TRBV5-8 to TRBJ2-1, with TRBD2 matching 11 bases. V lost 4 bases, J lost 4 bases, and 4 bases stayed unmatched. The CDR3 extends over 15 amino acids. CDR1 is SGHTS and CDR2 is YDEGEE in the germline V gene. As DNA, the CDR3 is TGTGCCAGCAGCACCGGGACTAGCGGATACAATGAGCAGTTCTTC. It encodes CASSTGTSGYNEQFF.

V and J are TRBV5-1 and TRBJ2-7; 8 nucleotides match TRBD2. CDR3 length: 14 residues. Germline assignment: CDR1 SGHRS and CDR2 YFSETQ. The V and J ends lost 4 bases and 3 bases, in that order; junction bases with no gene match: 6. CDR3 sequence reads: CASSPRGGDYEQYF. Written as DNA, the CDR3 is TGCGCCAGCAGCCCCCGGGGGGGGGACTACGAGCAGTACTTC.

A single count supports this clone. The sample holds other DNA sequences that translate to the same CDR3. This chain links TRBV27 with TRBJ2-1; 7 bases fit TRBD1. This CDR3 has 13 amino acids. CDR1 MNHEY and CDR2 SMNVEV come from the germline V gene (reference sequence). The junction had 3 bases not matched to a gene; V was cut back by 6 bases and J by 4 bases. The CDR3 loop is CASSPTGYNEQFF. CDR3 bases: TGTGCCAGCAGCCCGACAGGGTACAATGAGCAGTTCTTC.

CDR3 nucleotides: TGTGCCAGCAGCTTGGATGTGGGACTAGCGTACAATGAGCAGTTCTTC. Residues: CASSLDVGLAYNEQFF. The rearrangement uses TRBV5-8 and TRBJ2-1, with 10 bases that match TRBD2. CDR3 length: 16 amino acids. Per the germline V gene, CDR1 is SGHTS and CDR2 is YDEGEE. V shed 0 bases, J shed 4 bases, and the junction held 4 bases outside the gene matches.

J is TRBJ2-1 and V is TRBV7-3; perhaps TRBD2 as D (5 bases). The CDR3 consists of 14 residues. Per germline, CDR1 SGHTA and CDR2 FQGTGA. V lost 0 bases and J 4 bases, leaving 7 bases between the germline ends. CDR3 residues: CASSLTSAYNEQFF. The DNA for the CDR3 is TGTGCCAGCAGCTTAACTAGCGCTTACAATGAGCAGTTCTTC. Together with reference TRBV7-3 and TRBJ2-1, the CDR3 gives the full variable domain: GAGVSQTPSNKVTEKGKYVELRCDPISGHTALYWYRQSLGQGPEFLIYFQGTGAADDSGLPNDRFFAVRPEGSVSTLKIQRTERGDSAVYLCASSLTSAYNEQFFGPGTRLTVL.

In DNA form, the CDR3 reads TGTGCCAGCTCCGGTACAGGGGCGAATACTGGGGCCAACGTCCTGACTTTC. Protein sequence: CASSGTGANTGANVLTF. The chain uses TRBV2 and TRBJ2-6; 7 bases fit TRBD1. Germline CDR1 SNHLY, CDR2 FYNNEI. The junction had 12 bases not matched to a gene; V was cut back by 8 bases and J by 2 bases. This CDR3 region has 17 residues.

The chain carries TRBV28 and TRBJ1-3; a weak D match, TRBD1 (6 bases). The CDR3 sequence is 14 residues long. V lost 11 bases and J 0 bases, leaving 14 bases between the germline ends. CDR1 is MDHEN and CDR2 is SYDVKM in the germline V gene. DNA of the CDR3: TGTGCCTGTGGACAGACAGACTCTGGAAACACCATATATTTT. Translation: CACGQTDSGNTIYF.

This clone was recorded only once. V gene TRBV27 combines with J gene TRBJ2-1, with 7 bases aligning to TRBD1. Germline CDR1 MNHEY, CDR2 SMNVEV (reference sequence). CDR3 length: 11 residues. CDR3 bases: TGTGCGGGACAGACATACAATGAGCAGTTCTTC. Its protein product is CAGQTYNEQFF.

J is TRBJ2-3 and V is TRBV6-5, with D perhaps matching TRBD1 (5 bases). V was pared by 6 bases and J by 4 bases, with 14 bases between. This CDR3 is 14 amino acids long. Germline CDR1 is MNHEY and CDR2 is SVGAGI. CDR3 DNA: TGTGCCAGCAGACCACCTGACAGCGCAGATACGCAGTATTTT. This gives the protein CASRPPDSADTQYF.

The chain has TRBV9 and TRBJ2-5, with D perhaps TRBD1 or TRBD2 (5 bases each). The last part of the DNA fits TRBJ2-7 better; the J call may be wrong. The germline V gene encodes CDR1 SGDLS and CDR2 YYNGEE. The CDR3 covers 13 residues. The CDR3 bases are TGTGCCAGCAGCGTAGGGGACCCCTACGAGCAGTACTTC. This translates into CASSVGDPYEQYF.

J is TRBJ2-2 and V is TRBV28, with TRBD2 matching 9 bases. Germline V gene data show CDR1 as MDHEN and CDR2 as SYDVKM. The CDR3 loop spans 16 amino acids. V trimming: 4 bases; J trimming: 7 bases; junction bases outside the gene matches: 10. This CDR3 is CASSSHWREGNGELFF. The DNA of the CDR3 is TGTGCCAGCAGTTCCCACTGGCGGGAGGGAAACGGGGAGCTGTTTTTT.

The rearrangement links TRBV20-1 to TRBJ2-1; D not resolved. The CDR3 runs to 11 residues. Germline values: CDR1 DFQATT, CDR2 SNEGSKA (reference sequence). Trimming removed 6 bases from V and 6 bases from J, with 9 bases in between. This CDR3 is CSANLGNEQFF. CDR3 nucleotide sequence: TGCAGTGCAAACTTGGGCAATGAGCAGTTCTTC.

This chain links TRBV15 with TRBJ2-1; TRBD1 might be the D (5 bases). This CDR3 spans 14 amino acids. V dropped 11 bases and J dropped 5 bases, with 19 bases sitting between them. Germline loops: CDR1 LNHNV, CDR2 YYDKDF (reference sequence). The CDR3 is CAASVDQGNNEQFF. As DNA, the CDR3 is TGTGCCGCCTCGGTGGATCAGGGTAACAATGAGCAGTTCTTC.

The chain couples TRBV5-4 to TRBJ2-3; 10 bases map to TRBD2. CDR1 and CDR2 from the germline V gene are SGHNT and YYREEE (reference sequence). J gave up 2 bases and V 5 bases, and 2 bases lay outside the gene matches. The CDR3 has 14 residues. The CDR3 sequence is CASSLAGATDTQYF. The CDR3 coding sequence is TGTGCCAGCAGTCTAGCGGGGGCCACAGATACGCAGTATTTT.

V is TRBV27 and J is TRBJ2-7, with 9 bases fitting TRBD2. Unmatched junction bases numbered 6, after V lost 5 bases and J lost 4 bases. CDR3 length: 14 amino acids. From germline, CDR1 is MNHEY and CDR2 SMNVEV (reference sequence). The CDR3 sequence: CASSPAAGGYEQYF. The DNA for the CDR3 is TGTGCCAGCAGTCCGGCTGCGGGAGGGTACGAGCAGTACTTC.

CDR3: CASSWGQQDGYTF. The CDR3 DNA reads as TGTGCCAGCAGTTGGGGACAGCAAGACGGCTACACCTTC. The rearrangement joins TRBV27 to TRBJ1-2; 7 nucleotides align to TRBD1. V lost 4 bases to trimming and J lost 8 bases; unmatched junction nucleotides: 7. The CDR3 covers 13 residues. Per germline, CDR1 MNHEY and CDR2 SMNVEV (reference sequence).